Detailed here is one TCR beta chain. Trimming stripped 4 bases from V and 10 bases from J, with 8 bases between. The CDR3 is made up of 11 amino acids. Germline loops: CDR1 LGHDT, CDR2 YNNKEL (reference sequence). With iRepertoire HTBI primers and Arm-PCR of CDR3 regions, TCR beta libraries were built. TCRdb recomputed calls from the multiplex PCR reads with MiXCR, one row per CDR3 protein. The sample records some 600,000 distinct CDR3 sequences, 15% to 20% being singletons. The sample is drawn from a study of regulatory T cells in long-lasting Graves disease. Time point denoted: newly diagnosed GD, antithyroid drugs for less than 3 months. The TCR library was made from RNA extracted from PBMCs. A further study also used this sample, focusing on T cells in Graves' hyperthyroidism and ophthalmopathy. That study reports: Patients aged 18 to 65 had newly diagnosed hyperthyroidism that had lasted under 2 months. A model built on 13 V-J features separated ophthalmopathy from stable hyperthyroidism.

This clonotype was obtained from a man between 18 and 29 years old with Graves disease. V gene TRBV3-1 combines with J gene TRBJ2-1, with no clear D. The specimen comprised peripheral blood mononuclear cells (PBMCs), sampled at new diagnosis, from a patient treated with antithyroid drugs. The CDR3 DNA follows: TGTGCCAGCAGCCTTCAGACGGAGCAGTTCTTC. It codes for CASSLQTEQFF.